These 30 T cell receptor beta chains originate from one sample sequenced in a study of T cells in Graves' hyperthyroidism and ophthalmopathy (dated by TCRdb to the late 2010s). Library method: multiplex PCR. The sample was run on an Illumina HiSeq 2000. TCR beta CDR3 regions were amplified from RNA transcripts. The first round of RT-PCR for the TCR CDR3 was performed with the HTBI primer set and the Qiagen OneStep RT-PCR kit. TCRdb's own reprocessing of the public reads used fastp at Q25 and MiXCR and kept productive beta chains. Rows are combined by CDR3 protein, so each entry shows the most common genes and DNA. The sample yields roughly 420,000 distinct CDR3 sequences; less than 20% were counted once. The top ten clonotypes cover approximately 7.5% of the sample. The sample was blood. These receptors all stem from a woman under 30 with Graves' hyperthyroidism.

At least ten counts were recorded for this clonotype. The rearrangement joins TRBV18 to TRBJ2-1; no definite D call. The V and J ends lost 3 bases and 6 bases respectively, with 12 bases between them. Germline loops: CDR1 KGHSH, CDR2 LQKENI. The CDR3 loop spans 14 amino acids. CDR3 amino acids: CASSPPGPLNEQFF. CDR3 coding DNA: TGTGCCAGCTCACCCCCGGGCCCACTCAATGAGCAGTTCTTC.

The chain has TRBV3-1 and TRBJ1-1; D may be TRBD1 (5 bases). V lost 1 base, J lost 4 bases, and 10 bases lay in between. Per the germline V gene, CDR1 is LGHDT and CDR2 is YNNKEL (reference sequence). This CDR3 spans 14 amino acids. The CDR3 protein is CASSQGQGITEAFF. CDR3 nucleotide sequence: TGTGCCAGCAGCCAAGGGCAGGGAATCACTGAAGCTTTCTTT.

This clonotype was seen only a few times. CDR3 in DNA: TGTGCCAGCAGCTTTATAGGGGGGCCGAACACCGGGGAGCTGTTTTTT. It codes for CASSFIGGPNTGELFF. J is TRBJ2-2 and V is TRBV7-9; D assignment may be TRBD1 or TRBD2 (6 bases each). Trimming left V 3 bases short and J 0 bases short, with 11 bases between. This CDR3 comprises 16 residues. The germline V gene has CDR1 SEHNR and CDR2 FQNEAQ (reference sequence).

This clonotype was found many times. J is TRBJ2-5 and V is TRBV20-1, with D perhaps being TRBD1 or TRBD2 (5 bases each). Germline V gene lookup returns CDR1 DFQATT and CDR2 SNEGSKA (reference sequence). V lost 6 bases to trimming and J lost 5 bases, with 16 bases between them. CDR3 length: 13 amino acids. CDR3 residues: CSATRGSHETQYF. The DNA of the CDR3 is TGCAGTGCCACGAGGGGAAGTCATGAGACCCAGTACTTC.

At least ten counts were recorded for this clonotype. This rearrangement joins TRBV19 to TRBJ1-5, with a weak D call TRBD1 (5 bases). Trimming pared 6 bases from V and 1 base from J, leaving 13 bases between. Looked up from germline, CDR1 is LNHDA and CDR2 is SQIVND (reference sequence). The CDR3 totals 15 residues. The CDR3 nucleotides are TGTGCCAGTAGACAGGATAGGGGAAGCAATCAGCCCCAGCATTTT. It translates to CASRQDRGSNQPQHF.

This clonotype was observed at least ten times. The rearrangement links TRBV3-1 to TRBJ2-5; D unresolved. CDR3 length equals 12 residues. In germline, CDR1 is LGHDT, CDR2 YNNKEL (reference sequence). With 0 bases removed from V and 6 bases from J, the gap between germline ends came to 5 bases. The DNA for the CDR3 is TGTGCCAGCAGCCAAGAGAGGCAGACCCAGTACTTC. Amino acids: CASSQERQTQYF.

The J gene is TRBJ2-2, the V gene TRBV19; tentatively, D is TRBD1 (6 bases). The length of the CDR3 is 15 residues. The germline CDR1 and CDR2 sequences are LNHDA and SQIVND (reference sequence). Trimming removed 4 bases at V and 5 bases at J, with 14 bases between. As DNA, the CDR3 is TGTGCCAGTAGTAGGGGACAAAGGATGACCGGGGAGCTGTTTTTT. It yields the protein CASSRGQRMTGELFF.

This clonotype was observed many times. The rearrangement links TRBV7-6 to TRBJ2-7; 8 bases agree with TRBD1. CDR1 and CDR2 from the germline V gene are SGHVS and FNYEAQ. This CDR3 is 15 amino acids long. V shed 4 bases, J shed 3 bases, and the junction held 8 bases outside the gene matches. The DNA of the CDR3 is TGTGCCAGCAGCTCATATGCCGGGACAGGCTACGAGCAGTACTTC. It is translated as CASSSYAGTGYEQYF.

This clonotype was observed at least ten times. The V and J genes are TRBV12-3 or TRBV12-4 and TRBJ2-7; D may correspond to TRBD1 or TRBD2 (5 bases each). Trimming removed 7 bases at V and 1 base at J, with 14 bases between. CDR3 length: 14 amino acids. The CDR3, as DNA: TGTGCCAGCAAGTCCTGGGACGGGTCCTACGAGCAGTACTTC. It specifies CASKSWDGSYEQYF.

Ten or more counts support this clonotype. The chain has TRBV24-1 and TRBJ1-2; the match to TRBD1 covers 7 bases. This CDR3 has 14 residues. V was pared by 3 bases and J by 4 bases, with 4 bases of the junction left unmatched. In germline, CDR1 is KGHDR, CDR2 SFDVKD. The CDR3 loop reads CATSDPDRFYGYTF. The CDR3 DNA is TGTGCCACCAGTGATCCGGACAGGTTCTATGGCTACACCTTC.

Written as DNA, the CDR3 is TGCGCCAGCAGCCCCTTGGGAGGCCTATATGCCGGGGAGCTGTTTTTT. Its protein is CASSPLGGLYAGELFF. V gene TRBV5-1 combines with J gene TRBJ2-2; perhaps TRBD2 as D (6 bases). CDR1 SGHRS and CDR2 YFSETQ come from the germline V gene. The ends were cut back, 4 bases at V and 6 bases at J, with 19 bases in the middle. This CDR3 has 16 residues.

This clonotype was detected ten times or more. The J gene is TRBJ1-5, the V gene TRBV30; TRBD1 matches at 9 bases. Germline V gene lookup returns CDR1 GTSNPN and CDR2 SVGIG (reference sequence). The V gene end was trimmed by 3 bases and the J gene end by 4 bases; junction bases not matched to a gene: 4. The CDR3 length is 14 residues. CDR3 bases: TGTGCCTGGAGCGCGGGACAGGGAAATCAGCCCCAGCATTTT. This encodes CAWSAGQGNQPQHF.

In this sample, this clonotype turned up many times. The V call is TRBV29-1, the J call TRBJ1-1; D call uncertain. V lost 4 bases and J 0 bases, leaving 15 bases between the germline ends. Germline-derived CDR1 and CDR2 are SQVTM and ANQGSEA. The CDR3 runs to 15 residues. DNA of the CDR3: TGCAGCGTTGGATCCACCAAACTGATGAACACTGAAGCTTTCTTT. Encoded protein: CSVGSTKLMNTEAFF.

This clonotype showed up many times. The chain uses TRBV5-8 and TRBJ2-4; D gene uncertain. The length of the CDR3 is 13 residues. Trimming removed 6 bases from V and 7 bases from J, with 14 bases in between. The germline gives CDR1 SGHTS, CDR2 YDEGEE. CDR3 DNA sequence: TGTGCCAGCAATGGCGCAGGCCGGAACATTCAGTACTTC. Translation gives CASNGAGRNIQYF.

The V gene is TRBV10-3, the J gene TRBJ2-7; 13 bases match TRBD2. This CDR3 has 17 amino acids. Germline V gene sequence: CDR1 ENHRY, CDR2 SYGVKD. V trimming: 6 bases; J trimming: 0 bases; junction bases outside the gene matches: 8. CDR3 protein: CAISRLAGGQSSYEQYF. In nucleotides, the CDR3 is TGTGCCATCAGCAGACTAGCGGGAGGTCAAAGCTCCTACGAGCAGTACTTC.

The CDR3, as DNA: TGTGCCAGCAGACCCCCCCGACGACTAGCGGGAGTGGGCACAGATACGCAGTATTTT. It translates to CASRPPRRLAGVGTDTQYF. The genes are TRBV6-1 and TRBJ2-3, with 12 bases lining up with TRBD2. V was clipped by 6 bases and J by 1 base; unmatched bases: 14. The CDR3 is made up of 19 amino acids. The germline V gene has CDR1 MNHNS and CDR2 SASEGT.

The rearrangement uses TRBV6-2 or TRBV6-3 and TRBJ1-5, with D maybe TRBD1 (5 bases). Looked up from germline, CDR1 is MNHEY and CDR2 is SVGEGT. CDR3 size: 15 residues. Trimming shortened V by 4 bases and J by 1 base, and 11 bases separated the two germline ends. CDR3 sequence: CASSCSGTSNQPQHF. The CDR3 DNA is TGTGCCAGCAGTTGCTCGGGGACGAGCAATCAGCCCCAGCATTTT.

Ten or more counts support this clonotype. The chain has TRBV11-3 and TRBJ1-1, with no clear D. The CDR3 is made up of 14 amino acids. In germline, CDR1 is SGHNT, CDR2 YENEEA. Trimming removed 5 bases at V and 1 base at J, with 11 bases between. The CDR3 is CASSVAPPNTEAFF. CDR3 bases: TGTGCCAGCAGCGTTGCTCCGCCGAACACTGAAGCTTTCTTT.

The chain couples TRBV20-1 to TRBJ2-1; D gene unclear. The CDR3 covers 10 residues. Germline V gene lookup returns CDR1 DFQATT and CDR2 SNEGSKA (reference sequence). Trimming took off 5 bases at V and 10 bases at J, with 9 bases between the two ends. This CDR3 is CSAEDGEQFF. In DNA form, the CDR3 reads TGCAGTGCTGAGGACGGCGAGCAGTTCTTC.

In this sample, this clonotype turned up many times. The chain uses TRBV5-5 and TRBJ2-3; unclear D gene. Germline values: CDR1 SGHKS, CDR2 YYEKEE (reference sequence). This CDR3 is 14 amino acids long. V gave up 0 bases and J gave up 3 bases, with 8 bases separating them. The CDR3 reads CASSLEWGTDTQYF. The CDR3 DNA reads as TGTGCCAGCAGCTTGGAGTGGGGAACAGATACGCAGTATTTT.

This clonotype was seen only a few times. This chain connects TRBV25-1 to TRBJ1-1; 8 nucleotides agree with TRBD1. V dropped 3 bases and J dropped 1; count of bases not matched to a gene: 4. CDR1 is MGHDK and CDR2 is SYGVNS in the germline V gene. This CDR3 spans 15 amino acids. The CDR3 nucleotides read TGTGCCAGCAGTGACCCGGGGACAGGGAACACTGAAGCTTTCTTT. This encodes CASSDPGTGNTEAFF.

This clonotype showed up many times. The J gene is TRBJ2-7, the V gene TRBV9; 8 bases map to TRBD2. The germline V gene encodes CDR1 SGDLS and CDR2 YYNGEE. This CDR3 is built from 15 residues. V lost 4 bases, J lost 3 bases, and 9 bases stayed unmatched. The CDR3 DNA follows: TGTGCCAGCAGCCCACACCCGGGACTAGGCTACGAGCAGTACTTC. Protein sequence: CASSPHPGLGYEQYF.

Concerning this clonotype: This could be a read error, since a much larger clone is one nucleotide away. The genes are TRBV9 and TRBJ2-3, with D perhaps matching TRBD2 (6 bases). Germline CDR1 SGDLS, CDR2 YYNGEE. The V end lost 4 bases, the J end lost 2 bases, and 14 bases lay between the germline ends. The CDR3 consists of 15 residues. The CDR3 DNA follows: TGTGCCAGCAGCATGAGGGACTTCAACACAGATACGCAGTATTTT. Amino acids: CASSMRDFNTDTQYF.

This clonotype was counted at least ten times. The V gene is TRBV30, the J gene TRBJ1-1; TRBD1 might be the D (6 bases). The V gene's germline CDR1 is GTSNPN and CDR2 SVGIG (reference sequence). The CDR3 sequence is 14 residues long. Deletions cut 1 base from V and 4 bases from J, with 13 bases between. CDR3 amino acids: CAWSADSWPTEAFF. CDR3 nucleotide sequence: TGTGCCTGGAGTGCGGACAGTTGGCCCACTGAAGCTTTCTTT.

Many counts were recorded for this clonotype. This chain links TRBV7-3 with TRBJ1-3; D not certain. The CDR3 has 17 residues. The germline gives CDR1 SGHTA, CDR2 FQGTGA. V was pared by 1 base and J by 0 bases, with 13 bases between. CDR3 in amino acids: CASSLSGGGSSGNTIYF. The CDR3 region has the DNA TGTGCCAGCAGCTTAAGTGGCGGCGGCAGCTCTGGAAACACCATATATTTT.

This clonotype was observed a single time. Here the CDR3 reads CASSPTDRRLTDTQYF. The CDR3 nucleotides read TGTGCCAGCAGCCCCACTGACAGGAGACTAACAGATACGCAGTATTTT. This chain connects TRBV7-9 to TRBJ2-3, with D possibly matching TRBD1 (6 bases). Germline V lookup: CDR1 SEHNR, CDR2 FQNEAQ (reference sequence). V lost 5 bases to trimming and J lost 3 bases, with 18 bases between them. There are 16 residues in the CDR3.

The V call is TRBV19, the J call TRBJ2-3, with D possibly being TRBD1 (5 bases). This CDR3 has 13 amino acids. Between the trimmed V and J ends, which lost 5 bases and 2 bases, there was a span of 8 bases. Germline lookup yields CDR1 LNHDA and CDR2 SQIVND (reference sequence). CDR3 in amino acids: CASSWGPTDTQYF. The CDR3 DNA is TGTGCCAGTAGTTGGGGCCCCACAGATACGCAGTATTTT. Full variable domain (remainder filled in from reference TRBV19 and TRBJ2-3): DGGITQSPKYLFRKEGQNVTLSCEQNLNHDAMYWYRQDPGQGLRLIYYSQIVNDFQKGDIAEGYSVSREKKESFPLTVTSAQKNPTAFYLCASSWGPTDTQYFGPGTRLTVL.

Remarks on this clonotype: This could be a read error, since a much larger clone is one nucleotide away. The chain couples TRBV30 to TRBJ1-3, with D hard to call. Germline V gives CDR1 GTSNPN, CDR2 SVGIG (reference sequence). The CDR3 runs 13 residues. In DNA, the CDR3 is TGTGGCTGGAGACGCCACTCTGGAAACACCATATATTTT. This encodes CGWRRHSGNTIYF.

V gene TRBV6-1 combines with J gene TRBJ1-5; D gene unclear. The CDR3 totals 14 residues. Trimming cost V 3 bases and J 0 bases, with 6 bases left between them. CDR1 MNHNS and CDR2 SASEGT come from the germline V gene. The DNA for the CDR3 is TGTGCCAGCAGTGACATCTATAGCAATCAGCCCCAGCATTTT. Residues: CASSDIYSNQPQHF.

The chain uses TRBV5-1 and TRBJ2-2; 7 positions agree with TRBD2. The junction had 7 bases not matched to a gene; V was cut back by 1 base and J by 4 bases. Germline V gives CDR1 SGHRS, CDR2 YFSETQ. The CDR3 sequence is 16 residues long. The CDR3 is CASSLLGGTLTGELFF. In nucleotides, the CDR3 is TGCGCCAGCAGCTTGCTGGGAGGGACCCTCACCGGGGAGCTGTTTTTT.